This is a list of T cell receptor beta chains from one sample in a study of blood T cell repertoires in COVID-19. The method was immunoSEQ multiplex PCR; TCRdb's version includes in-frame clones alone and lacks a portion of them. The table has 200,000 to 250,000 clones, approximately 83% seen once; the top ten hold 1.3%. The sequencing input was peripheral blood. Source of these receptors: a woman younger than 45 with COVID-19, enrolled during active disease. Both conserved end residues are part of each CDR3. A D gene is named only where the DNA matches it firmly. Only part of the rows carry a size: once, few, many, or a class if the clone is expanded.

>16|TRBJ2-7|-|-|TRBV18
TGTGCCAGCTCACTGAAGGAGACAGCAACTTCCTACGAGCAGTACTTC
CASSLKETATSYEQYF
>13|TRBJ2-2|once|-|TRBV11-2
TGTGCCAGCAGCCCCACGAACACCGGGGAGCTGTTTTTT
CASSPTNTGELFF
>15|TRBJ1-1|-|-|TRBV5-4
TGTGCCAGCAGCGGCGGGACCGCTATGAACACTGAAGCTTTCTTT
CASSGGTAMNTEAFF
>14|TRBJ2-7|-|-|TRBV29-1
TGCAGCGTTGGGGGAGGCTCAGGGCAGTGGCAGCAGTACTTC
CSVGGGSGQWQQYF
>16|TRBJ2-1|-|TRBD2|TRBV5-1
TGCGCCAGCAGCTTGACTAGCGGGAGCCCTTACAATGAGCAGTTCTTC
CASSLTSGSPYNEQFF
>21|TRBJ2-1|-|TRBD2|TRBV5-1
TGCGCCAGCAGCTCATTATCACAGGGGCGGCTAGCGGGGGGCGGCTACAATGAGCAGTTCTTC
CASSSLSQGRLAGGGYNEQFF
>13|TRBJ2-1|-|-|TRBV19
TGTGCAACACGGAGAGATGGAAACAATGAGCAGTTCTTC
CATRRDGNNEQFF
>14|TRBJ2-1|-|TRBD1|TRBV15
TGTGCCACATGGGACAGCGCGCCCTACAATGAGCAGTTCTTC
CATWDSAPYNEQFF
>16|TRBJ2-1|-|TRBD2|TRBV13
TGTGCCAGCAGCTTATACGGGGGGGCGGCCTACAATGAGCAGTTCTTC
CASSLYGGAAYNEQFF
>16|TRBJ1-3|many|TRBD1|TRBV7-2
TGTGCCAGCAGCCCCCAGGGGGCCAGTGTTGGAAACACCATATATTTT
CASSPQGASVGNTIYF
>11|TRBJ2-7|few|-|TRBV7-9
TGTGCCAGCAGCCGCCGGGGGGAGCAGTACTTC
CASSRRGEQYF
>15|TRBJ1-2|-|-|TRBV19
TGTGCCAGTAGTATAGATCACCAGGTTTTCTATGGCTACACCTTC
CASSIDHQVFYGYTF
>12|TRBJ2-7|-|TRBD1|TRBV19
TGTGCCACCCATTCCAGGGGGCGAGTCAAGTACTTC
CATHSRGRVKYF
>19|TRBJ2-7|-|TRBD2|TRBV6-2/TRBV6-3
TGTGCCAGCAGTTTCCCGACTAGCGGGGGTACGGGTGCTGGCTACGAGCAGTACTTC
CASSFPTSGGTGAGYEQYF
>15|TRBJ2-7|-|-|TRBV14
TGTGCCAGCAGCCGGCAGGGCGGGGTTTTTTACGAGCAGTACTTC
CASSRQGGVFYEQYF
>17|TRBJ1-2|-|-|TRBV10-3
TGTGCCATCAGTGAGCCCGACGCCGGGATAGCTAACTATGGCTACACCTTC
CAISEPDAGIANYGYTF
>14|TRBJ2-2|-|-|TRBV7-9
TGTGCCAGCAGCTTAGCCCTACAGGGAAGGGAGCTGTTTTTT
CASSLALQGRELFF
>14|TRBJ1-1|-|-|TRBV7-9
TGTGCCAGCAGCCATTTTATGGAGGACACTGAAGCTTTCTTT
CASSHFMEDTEAFF
>16|TRBJ2-5|-|-|TRBV9
TGTGCCAGCAGCGTAGGGAGGGCTTACCGAGAAGAGACCCAGTACTTC
CASSVGRAYREETQYF
>16|TRBJ2-3|-|TRBD2|TRBV7-3
TGTGCCAGCAGCCCTATCCTGGCGGGGGGAACAGATACGCAGTATTTT
CASSPILAGGTDTQYF
>15|TRBJ2-7|-|-|TRBV9
TGTGCCAGCAGCCCCCGGCGCAGGGGAACCCACGAGCAGTACTTC
CASSPRRRGTHEQYF
>12|TRBJ2-7|-|-|TRBV6-6
TGTGCCAGCAGTTACTCCATGTACGAGCAGTACTTC
CASSYSMYEQYF
>14|TRBJ2-7|-|TRBD1|TRBV5-1
TGCGCCAGCAGCTTAGGACAGGGGGGCTACGAGCAGTACTTC
CASSLGQGGYEQYF
>14|TRBJ2-7|few|-|TRBV7-2
TGTGCCAGCAGCATACAGGGTACCCCTTCCGAGCAGTACTTC
CASSIQGTPSEQYF
>14|TRBJ1-6|few|-|TRBV30
TGTGCCTGGACAGGAGGGACCTATAATTCACCCCTCCACTTT
CAWTGGTYNSPLHF
>14|TRBJ2-1|-|TRBD1|TRBV5-5
TGTGCCAGCAGCTTAAGGGGGCCGCGGAATGAGCAGTTCTTC
CASSLRGPRNEQFF
>12|TRBJ2-7|-|-|TRBV30
TGTGCCTGGGGCAGGGCCTCCTACGAGCAGTACTTC
CAWGRASYEQYF
>19|TRBJ2-6|-|TRBD2|TRBV9
TGTGCCAGCAGCGCCTGGACTAGCGCTGGTGGCTCTGGGGCCAACGTCCTGACTTTC
CASSAWTSAGGSGANVLTF
>14|TRBJ1-5|-|-|TRBV5-6
TGTGCCAGCAGCTCGGGTCATCCATATCAGCCCCAGCATTTT
CASSSGHPYQPQHF
>15|TRBJ1-3|-|-|TRBV4-2
TGTGCCAGCAGCCCTAGACAGGAGCGGGGAAACACCATATATTTT
CASSPRQERGNTIYF
>14|TRBJ2-7|once|TRBD1|TRBV27
TGTGCCAGCAGTTTATCAGGGACAGGCTACGAGCAGTACTTC
CASSLSGTGYEQYF
>14|TRBJ2-7|-|-|TRBV6-2/TRBV6-3
TGTGCCAGCAGTTACCCTTACTCAGGGGACGAGCAGTACTTC
CASSYPYSGDEQYF
>13|TRBJ1-1|-|-|TRBV10-3
TGTGCCATCAGTGAGTGGGGGGACACTGAAGCTTTCTTT
CAISEWGDTEAFF
>16|TRBJ2-6|-|-|TRBV5-4
TGTGCCAGCAGCTTGGGACAGTTCTCTGGGGCCAACGTCCTGACTTTC
CASSLGQFSGANVLTF
>14|TRBJ1-2|-|TRBD1|TRBV3-1/TRBV3-2
TGTGCCAGCAGCCCCCCGACAGGGGCCTATGGCTACACCTTC
CASSPPTGAYGYTF
>17|TRBJ1-4|-|-|TRBV3-1/TRBV3-2
TGTGCCAGCAGCGGAGACCACCGTTCCTGGGCTAATGAAAAACTGTTTTTT
CASSGDHRSWANEKLFF
>15|TRBJ2-7|-|-|TRBV29-1
TGCAGCATCGGGACACCGTCAACGATGGGCTACGAGCAGTACTTC
CSIGTPSTMGYEQYF
>15|TRBJ2-7|-|-|TRBV27
TGTGCCAGCAGTTTACGGGGAACTTTGTACTACGAGCAGTACTTC
CASSLRGTLYYEQYF
>15|TRBJ1-1|-|-|TRBV6-5
TGTGCCAGCAGCCCGCACCCGGGTAAGAACACTGAAGCTTTCTTT
CASSPHPGKNTEAFF
>16|TRBJ2-7|-|TRBD2|TRBV6-6
TGTGCCAGCAGTTACTCGAGTAGCGGGAGTCCCTACGAGCAGTACTTC
CASSYSSSGSPYEQYF
>16|TRBJ2-5|once|TRBD2|TRBV7-6
TGTGCCAGCAGCCAAGGAATAGCGGGCCTACAAGAGACCCAGTACTTC
CASSQGIAGLQETQYF
>16|TRBJ2-7|-|TRBD1|TRBV7-2
TGTGCCAGCAGCACAAACTCGGGACAGCCCTCCTACGAGCAGTACTTC
CASSTNSGQPSYEQYF
>12|TRBJ2-7|-|-|TRBV19
TGTGCCAGTAGAGGACTATCCTACGAGCAGTACTTC
CASRGLSYEQYF
>13|TRBJ1-3|-|-|TRBV30
TGTGCCTGGAGTGTACTAGGGGGAAACACCATATATTTT
CAWSVLGGNTIYF
>12|TRBJ2-7|-|-|TRBV12-3/TRBV12-4
TGTGCCTCAGTTTCTCCCTCCTACGAGCAGTACTTC
CASVSPSYEQYF
>15|TRBJ1-6|many|TRBD1|TRBV6-4
TGTGCCAGCAGTGACTCCGGGACAGCTAATTCACCCCTCCACTTT
CASSDSGTANSPLHF
>13|TRBJ1-1|-|-|TRBV10-3
TGTGCCATCAGTTCTGGGGGGGACACTGAAGCTTTCTTT
CAISSGGDTEAFF
>14|TRBJ2-2|-|-|TRBV11-3
TGTGCCAGCAGCTTAAACAGGGACACCGGGGAGCTGTTTTTT
CASSLNRDTGELFF
>13|TRBJ2-1|-|TRBD2|TRBV30
TGTGCCTGGAGTTTGGGACTAGTGAATGAGCAGTTCTTC
CAWSLGLVNEQFF
>14|TRBJ2-7|-|-|TRBV4-1
TGCGCCAGCAGCCAAGAGGCACAGTCCTACGAGCAGTACTTC
CASSQEAQSYEQYF
>15|TRBJ2-4|-|TRBD1|TRBV18
TGTGCCAGCTCACCACCTACCGGACAGGGAAACATTCAGTACTTC
CASSPPTGQGNIQYF
>13|TRBJ1-1|-|TRBD1|TRBV29-1
TGCAGCGGTACTACAGGGGTGAACACTGAAGCTTTCTTT
CSGTTGVNTEAFF
>16|TRBJ1-6|few|-|TRBV27
TGTGCCAGCAGTCCCTGGGGGGGCAGAAGGAGTTCACCCCTCCACTTT
CASSPWGGRRSSPLHF
>15|TRBJ2-1|few|TRBD2|TRBV27
TGTGCCAGCAGTCCCCCGGGACTAGTTGTCAGTGAGCAGTTCTTC
CASSPPGLVVSEQFF
>17|TRBJ2-2|-|-|TRBV4-3
TGCGCCAGCAGCCAAGATACCGGTACAGAGGGTGTTGGGGAGCTGTTTTTT
CASSQDTGTEGVGELFF
>14|TRBJ1-1|-|-|TRBV6-5
TGTGCCAGCAGTTATGGAAGGGGATACACTGAAGCTTTCTTT
CASSYGRGYTEAFF
>14|TRBJ2-7|once|-|TRBV28
TGTGCCAGCAGTTGGGTCGGGAGCTCCTACGAGCAGTACTTC
CASSWVGSSYEQYF
>15|TRBJ1-4|-|TRBD1|TRBV5-4
TGTGCCAGCAGCATACAAACAGGGGGAGGTGAAAAACTGTTTTTT
CASSIQTGGGEKLFF
>14|TRBJ1-2|-|-|TRBV25-1
TGTGCCAGCAGGGGGTTTCAGGGCGCTTATGGCTACACCTTC
CASRGFQGAYGYTF
>13|TRBJ1-2|-|TRBD1|TRBV5-1
TGCGCCAGCAGCTTGGACAGGGGGTATGGCTACACCTTC
CASSLDRGYGYTF